Listed here is a single TCR beta chain. The record originates from a study of blood T cell repertoires in COVID-19. Here immunoSEQ multiplex PCR was the method, and the copy in TCRdb shows in-frame clones only, minus some. Found here are 150,000 to 200,000 clones, about 80% of them singletons; the top ten hold 3% to 3.5%. The V gene's germline CDR1 is SGHDN and CDR2 FVKESK. The CDR3 has 13 amino acids. With 4 bases removed from V and 2 bases from J, the gap between germline ends came to 7 bases. Recruits, aged roughly 18 to 95 years, lived in 25 or so US areas. Symptom resolution, clearance, or two negative PCRs marked the recovered donors of Cohort 3.

The specimen was PBMCs or T cells enriched from blood (not recorded which). The V and J genes are TRBV14 and TRBJ2-3, with unresolved D. This clonotype originated in a woman in her sixties who had recovered from COVID-19. Here the CDR3 reads CASSRLYTDTQYF. In DNA, the CDR3 is TGTGCCAGCAGCCGTCTATACACAGATACGCAGTATTTT.